This T cell receptor beta chain comes out of a study of shared clonotypes between healthy human individuals. The data were produced by immunoSEQ multiplex PCR, yet TCRdb's version contains in-frame clones alone and is incomplete. Of about 2.3 million clones listed, approximately 93% are singletons. A note on this clone: Antigen unknown. The sample carries other DNA sequences with the same CDR3.

Study outcomes and limitations: Shared clonotypes across all four donors exceeded non-shared ones in generation probability.

Sequenced input: naive CD4+ T cells from PBMCs. Stated subset: CD45RA+ positively selected. The sequence was obtained from a young man in good health. Some clones in this sample may be carry-over from other donors' samples.

In nucleotides, the CDR3 is TGCGCCAGCAGCTTGGGTCGCGGGCAAGAGACCCAGTACTTC. Translating it yields CASSLGRGQETQYF. J is TRBJ2-5 and V is TRBV5-1; a weak D match, TRBD2 (5 bases). CDR3 length equals 14 residues. V was cut by 0 bases and J by 2 bases, with 8 bases left in between. Germline CDR1 reads SGHRS; CDR2 reads YFSETQ.